This TCR beta chain was identified during a study of CD8+CD57+ T cells in acquired aplastic anemia. Across the study: Mean DNA quantity obtained from sorted CD4+ and CD8+ cells was around 2.9 ug.

Note on this clonotype: The antigen is not known.

Individuals selected for sequencing had exhibited CD8+CD57+ cell expansion on flow cytometry. The CDR3 length is 15 residues. Deletions cut 0 bases from V and 2 bases from J, with 9 bases between. Germline V lookup: CDR1 MGHDK, CDR2 SYGVNS. Profiling that covered TCR beta VDJ and CDR3 relied on genomic DNA as its template. MiXCR was run by TCRdb on the reads, yielding one entry per CDR3 protein. The table records about 180,000 distinct CDR3 sequences, more than 60% of them present only once. General study points: Significance was not reached for CD8+ Simpson's diversity between patients and controls. Overlapping CD8+ CDR3 repertoires of patients and controls contained twenty-nine shared sequences.

The TCR comes from a human donor with aplastic anemia. V usage is TRBV25-1 and J usage is TRBJ2-3; D not resolved. Sequencing was done on a sample of sorted CD4+, CD8+, or CD8+CD57+ T cells (not recorded which) from PBMCs. This CDR3 reads CASSEYSTFTDTQYF. DNA of the CDR3: TGTGCCAGCAGTGAATACTCCACCTTCACAGATACGCAGTATTTT.